A selection of T cell receptor beta chains follows, all from one sample in a study of a mutant IDH1 vaccine in newly diagnosed glioma. This table comes from immunoSEQ multiplex PCR, and its TCRdb copy is limited to in-frame clones, with some not included. The data contain around 31,000 clones, 45% to 70% of them singletons. Their recognized antigens are unknown. The source material was PBMCs, sampled from a glioma patient whose treatment included an IDH1 peptide vaccine. The source of these receptors is a woman aged 18-29 years with glioma. CDR3s include the opening cysteine and the closing phenylalanine or tryptophan. A D gene is named only where the DNA matches it firmly. Clone size appears in some rows only: once, few, many, or a class for an expanded clone.

V: TRBV6-4; D: TRBD2; J: TRBJ2-7; size: .; DNA: TGTGCCAGCAGAATGGATATAGCGGGATCCTACGAGCAGTACTTC; CDR3: CASRMDIAGSYEQYF
V: TRBV5-1; D: TRBD2; J: TRBJ2-1; size: .; DNA: TGCGCCAGCAGCTTGACCGGGACTAGCGGGGCCACCTACAATGAGCAGTTCTTC; CDR3: CASSLTGTSGATYNEQFF
V: TRBV28; D: .; J: TRBJ2-7; size: .; DNA: TGTGCCAGCAGTCCCCCTGGGCCGACTAGAAGGCAGTACTTC; CDR3: CASSPPGPTRRQYF
V: TRBV27; D: TRBD1; J: TRBJ2-7; size: few; DNA: TGTGCCAGCAGTGGCCGGGACAGGGGTTACGAGCAGTACTTC; CDR3: CASSGRDRGYEQYF
V: TRBV19; D: .; J: TRBJ1-2; size: .; DNA: TGTGCCAGTACCGCCGCACGAGCAGGGAACTATGGCTACACCTTC; CDR3: CASTAARAGNYGYTF
V: TRBV7-9; D: .; J: TRBJ2-1; size: .; DNA: TGTGCCAGCAGCCCCCGCGGTGGGGCTAGCGACCACAATGAGCAGTTCTTC; CDR3: CASSPRGGASDHNEQFF
V: TRBV6-5; D: .; J: TRBJ2-7; size: .; DNA: TGTGCCAGCAGTTACGGGCGGAGCCAATGGGAGCAGTACTTC; CDR3: CASSYGRSQWEQYF
V: TRBV27; D: .; J: TRBJ2-2; size: few; DNA: TGTGCCAGCAGTTTATCCCCTACCGGGGAGCTGTTTTTT; CDR3: CASSLSPTGELFF
V: TRBV19; D: .; J: TRBJ2-5; size: .; DNA: TGTGCCAGTAGTGCCTTTGGGGAGACCCAGTACTTC; CDR3: CASSAFGETQYF
V: TRBV15; D: .; J: TRBJ1-5; size: .; DNA: TGTGCCAGCAGTGGGCACAATCAGCCCCAGCATTTT; CDR3: CASSGHNQPQHF
V: TRBV19; D: TRBD1; J: TRBJ2-5; size: .; DNA: TGTGCCAGTAGTCCGGGACAGGGGATCCAAGAGACCCAGTACTTC; CDR3: CASSPGQGIQETQYF
V: TRBV10-3; D: .; J: TRBJ2-2; size: .; DNA: TGTGCCATCAGTGCACAAAACACCGGGGAGCTGTTTTTT; CDR3: CAISAQNTGELFF
V: TRBV21-1; D: .; J: TRBJ1-1; size: few; DNA: TGTGCCAGCAGCACACCCGGACAGGTAGGGAACACTGAAGCTTTCTTT; CDR3: CASSTPGQVGNTEAFF
V: TRBV19; D: .; J: TRBJ2-1; size: .; DNA: TGTGCCAGTAGCCCAAGAGACAGGAATGAGCAGTTCTTC; CDR3: CASSPRDRNEQFF
V: TRBV10-3; D: .; J: TRBJ2-3; size: few; DNA: TGTGCCATCAGTGACCCTACGCCGCAGTATTTT; CDR3: CAISDPTPQYF
V: TRBV4-1; D: .; J: TRBJ2-5; size: once; DNA: TGCGCCAGCAGCCCAGTGGTGGGACCTGCCGAGACCCAGTACTTC; CDR3: CASSPVVGPAETQYF
V: TRBV4-3; D: .; J: TRBJ1-1; size: few; DNA: TGCGCCAGCAGCCAAGCTGGGAACACTGAAGCTTTCTTT; CDR3: CASSQAGNTEAFF
V: TRBV19; D: .; J: TRBJ1-1; size: .; DNA: TGTGCCAGTAGTATAATGATGGGGGGCACAACTGAAGCTTTCTTT; CDR3: CASSIMMGGTTEAFF
V: TRBV9; D: TRBD2; J: TRBJ2-3; size: .; DNA: TGTGCCAGCAGTTCGGGACTAGCGGACACAGATACGCAGTATTTT; CDR3: CASSSGLADTDTQYF
V: TRBV25-1; D: .; J: TRBJ1-5; size: .; DNA: TGTGCCAGCAGTCTGGAGGTCGATCAGCCCCAGCATTTT; CDR3: CASSLEVDQPQHF
V: TRBV7-9; D: .; J: TRBJ1-2; size: .; DNA: TGTGCCAGCAGCTTGGGACCCAACTATGGCTACACCTTC; CDR3: CASSLGPNYGYTF
V: TRBV10-3; D: .; J: TRBJ2-3; size: few; DNA: TGTGCCATAGCTCCGGGTGGGATCACAGATACGCAGTATTTT; CDR3: CAIAPGGITDTQYF